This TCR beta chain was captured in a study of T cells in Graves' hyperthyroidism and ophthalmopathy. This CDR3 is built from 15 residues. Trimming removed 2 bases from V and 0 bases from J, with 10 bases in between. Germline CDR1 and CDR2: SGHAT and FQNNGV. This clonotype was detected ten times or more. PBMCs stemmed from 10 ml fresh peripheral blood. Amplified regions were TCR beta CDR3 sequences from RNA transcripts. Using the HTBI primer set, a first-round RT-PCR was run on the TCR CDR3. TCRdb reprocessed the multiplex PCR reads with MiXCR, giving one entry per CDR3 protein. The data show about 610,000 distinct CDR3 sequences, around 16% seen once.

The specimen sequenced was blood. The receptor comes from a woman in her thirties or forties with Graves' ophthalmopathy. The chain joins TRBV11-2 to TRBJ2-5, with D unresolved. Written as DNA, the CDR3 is TGTGCCAGCAGCTTAATGGGCACAAACCAAGAGACCCAGTACTTC. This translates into CASSLMGTNQETQYF.